Listed below are T cell receptor beta chains from one sample, sequenced in a study of blood T cell repertoires in COVID-19. Sequenced by immunoSEQ multiplex PCR; TCRdb stores in-frame clones only, minus some. The repertoire holds tens of thousands of clones, with just over 90% as singletons. The specimen was peripheral blood. The receptors were sampled from a woman aged 45-65 years in a cohort sampled during active COVID-19. The CDR3 runs from the conserved cysteine through the conserved F or W. A D gene is named only where the DNA matches it firmly. The size entry is marked missing in some rows and otherwise reads once, few, many or a size class.

cdr3_aa: CASSQGGGGYTF
cdr3_nt: TGTGCCAGCAGCCAAGGGGGCGGTGGCTACACCTTC
clone_size: .
j_call: TRBJ1-2
v_call: TRBV3-1/TRBV3-2
d_call: .

cdr3_aa: CASSFTTGGGRQYF
cdr3_nt: TGTGCCAGCAGTTTCACGACAGGGGGCGGAAGACAGTACTTC
clone_size: .
j_call: TRBJ2-7
v_call: TRBV27
d_call: TRBD1

cdr3_aa: CASSYRQGTEAFF
cdr3_nt: TGTGCCAGCAGTTACAGACAGGGGACTGAAGCTTTCTTT
clone_size: once
j_call: TRBJ1-1
v_call: TRBV6-6
d_call: TRBD1

cdr3_aa: CASTTQGLAKNIQYF
cdr3_nt: TGTGCCAGCACAACCCAGGGGCTAGCCAAAAACATTCAGTACTTC
clone_size: .
j_call: TRBJ2-4
v_call: TRBV2
d_call: .

cdr3_aa: CASRQFSKQFF
cdr3_nt: TGTGCCAGTCGACAGTTCAGTAAGCAGTTCTTC
clone_size: .
j_call: TRBJ2-1
v_call: TRBV2
d_call: .

cdr3_aa: CASGGGGMLTDTQYF
cdr3_nt: TGTGCCAGTGGAGGGGGCGGAATGCTCACAGATACGCAGTATTTT
clone_size: once
j_call: TRBJ2-3
v_call: TRBV19
d_call: .

cdr3_aa: CASSATGGAGANVLTF
cdr3_nt: TGCGCCAGCAGCGCCACAGGGGGCGCTGGGGCCAACGTCCTGACTTTC
clone_size: .
j_call: TRBJ2-6
v_call: TRBV5-1
d_call: TRBD1

cdr3_aa: CAISESGAWLDEQYF
cdr3_nt: TGTGCCATCAGTGAGAGCGGTGCTTGGCTAGACGAGCAGTACTTC
clone_size: .
j_call: TRBJ2-7
v_call: TRBV10-3
d_call: .

cdr3_aa: CASSLDRGPFELFF
cdr3_nt: TGCGCCAGCAGCTTGGACAGGGGCCCGTTTGAACTGTTTTTT
clone_size: .
j_call: TRBJ1-4
v_call: TRBV5-1
d_call: TRBD1

cdr3_aa: CSGKTGTGVTEAFF
cdr3_nt: TGCAGCGGCAAAACCGGGACAGGGGTCACTGAAGCTTTCTTT
clone_size: .
j_call: TRBJ1-1
v_call: TRBV29-1
d_call: TRBD1

cdr3_aa: CASSQVWDSLYEQYF
cdr3_nt: TGTGCCAGCAGCCAAGTTTGGGACTCCCTCTACGAGCAGTACTTC
clone_size: .
j_call: TRBJ2-7
v_call: TRBV4-2
d_call: .

cdr3_aa: CASSLVAGAAYEQYF
cdr3_nt: TGCGCCAGCAGCTTGGTTGCGGGGGCCGCCTACGAGCAGTACTTC
clone_size: .
j_call: TRBJ2-7
v_call: TRBV5-1
d_call: .

cdr3_aa: CATSGTGGTGELFF
cdr3_nt: TGTGCCACTTCCGGTACGGGGGGCACCGGGGAGCTGTTTTTT
clone_size: .
j_call: TRBJ2-2
v_call: TRBV19
d_call: TRBD2

cdr3_aa: CASSPGTVAYEQYF
cdr3_nt: TGTGCCAGTAGTCCCGGGACAGTAGCCTACGAGCAGTACTTC
clone_size: once
j_call: TRBJ2-7
v_call: TRBV19
d_call: TRBD1

cdr3_aa: CASSQVASSGNTIYF
cdr3_nt: TGTGCCAGCAGCCAGGTCGCCAGCTCTGGAAACACCATATATTTT
clone_size: .
j_call: TRBJ1-3
v_call: TRBV5-5
d_call: .

cdr3_aa: CASSLKTSSGEQFF
cdr3_nt: TGTGCCAGCAGCTTAAAGACTAGCTCCGGTGAGCAGTTCTTC
clone_size: .
j_call: TRBJ2-1
v_call: TRBV5-4
d_call: TRBD2

cdr3_aa: CASSPRGETQYF
cdr3_nt: TGTGCCAGCAGCCCCAGGGGAGAGACCCAGTACTTC
clone_size: .
j_call: TRBJ2-5
v_call: TRBV27
d_call: .

cdr3_aa: CASRRRGLVGGTDTQYF
cdr3_nt: TGTGCCAGCAGGAGACGTGGACTAGTGGGTGGCACAGATACGCAGTATTTT
clone_size: .
j_call: TRBJ2-3
v_call: TRBV5-8
d_call: TRBD2

cdr3_aa: CAIRPGAMNTEAFF
cdr3_nt: TGTGCCATCAGACCAGGGGCCATGAACACTGAAGCTTTCTTT
clone_size: .
j_call: TRBJ1-1
v_call: TRBV10-3
d_call: .

cdr3_aa: CASSLRWRGNTIYF
cdr3_nt: TGTGCCAGCAGCTTGAGGTGGCGTGGAAACACCATATATTTT
clone_size: .
j_call: TRBJ1-3
v_call: TRBV7-9
d_call: .

cdr3_aa: CASSMTGTVGGKLFF
cdr3_nt: TGTGCCAGTAGTATGACCGGGACAGTTGGTGGAAAACTGTTTTTT
clone_size: .
j_call: TRBJ1-4
v_call: TRBV19
d_call: TRBD1

cdr3_aa: CASSDHTGGADTQYF
cdr3_nt: TGTGCCAGCAGCGACCATACAGGGGGCGCAGATACGCAGTATTTT
clone_size: .
j_call: TRBJ2-3
v_call: TRBV11-2
d_call: TRBD1

cdr3_aa: CATSDFSGRDNEQFF
cdr3_nt: TGTGCCACCAGTGATTTTAGCGGGAGGGACAATGAGCAGTTCTTC
clone_size: .
j_call: TRBJ2-1
v_call: TRBV24-1
d_call: TRBD2

cdr3_aa: CASSSGGPNEQFF
cdr3_nt: TGTGCCAGCAGCTCGGGGGGGCCAAATGAGCAGTTCTTC
clone_size: .
j_call: TRBJ2-1
v_call: TRBV5-4
d_call: TRBD2

cdr3_aa: CASSEMDRFQPQHF
cdr3_nt: TGTGCCAGCAGTGAAATGGACAGGTTTCAGCCCCAGCATTTT
clone_size: .
j_call: TRBJ1-5
v_call: TRBV25-1
d_call: TRBD1

cdr3_aa: CASSYRVYTEAFF
cdr3_nt: TGTGCCAGCAGTTACCGTGTGTACACTGAAGCTTTCTTT
clone_size: .
j_call: TRBJ1-1
v_call: TRBV6-5
d_call: .

cdr3_aa: CATRGGSGSGNTIYF
cdr3_nt: TGCGCCACCCGGGGGGGGTCAGGCTCTGGAAACACCATATATTTT
clone_size: .
j_call: TRBJ1-3
v_call: TRBV10-1
d_call: .

cdr3_aa: CASSPRTLLTQYF
cdr3_nt: TGTGCCAGTAGTCCCCGGACACTTTTGACGCAGTATTTT
clone_size: .
j_call: TRBJ2-3
v_call: TRBV19
d_call: .

cdr3_aa: CASSFTGMAEAFF
cdr3_nt: TGTGCCAGCAGCTTTACAGGGATGGCTGAAGCTTTCTTT
clone_size: .
j_call: TRBJ1-1
v_call: TRBV27
d_call: .

cdr3_aa: CASSPDRGDSTDTQYF
cdr3_nt: TGTGCCAGCAGCCCGGACAGGGGCGATAGCACAGATACGCAGTATTTT
clone_size: .
j_call: TRBJ2-3
v_call: TRBV27
d_call: TRBD1

cdr3_aa: CAIGRDSGLNSGNTIYF
cdr3_nt: TGTGCCATCGGCCGGGACAGTGGATTGAACTCTGGAAACACCATATATTTT
clone_size: once
j_call: TRBJ1-3
v_call: TRBV10-3
d_call: TRBD1

cdr3_aa: CASSSSNGRDAFF
cdr3_nt: TGTGCTAGTTCCTCATCAAACGGGAGGGATGCTTTCTTT
clone_size: .
j_call: TRBJ1-1
v_call: TRBV12-5
d_call: .

cdr3_aa: CASSMDRGGGYTF
cdr3_nt: TGTGCCAGTAGTATGGACAGGGGGGGTGGCTACACCTTC
clone_size: .
j_call: TRBJ1-2
v_call: TRBV19
d_call: TRBD1

cdr3_aa: CASTMGLASDEQFF
cdr3_nt: TGTGCCAGCACCATGGGCCTAGCCTCGGATGAGCAGTTCTTC
clone_size: .
j_call: TRBJ2-1
v_call: TRBV6-6
d_call: .

cdr3_aa: CASSQDPRLPDTQYF
cdr3_nt: TGTGCCAGCAGCCAAGACCCCCGGTTACCAGATACGCAGTATTTT
clone_size: .
j_call: TRBJ2-3
v_call: TRBV3-1/TRBV3-2
d_call: .

cdr3_aa: CASSSSGTTDTF
cdr3_nt: TGTGCCAGCAGCTCCTCCGGGACAACGGACACCTTC
clone_size: medium-sized
j_call: TRBJ1-2
v_call: TRBV13
d_call: .

cdr3_aa: CAISEVRSSYEQYF
cdr3_nt: TGTGCCATCAGTGAGGTACGCAGTTCCTACGAGCAGTACTTC
clone_size: .
j_call: TRBJ2-7
v_call: TRBV10-3
d_call: .

cdr3_aa: CASSQGQAYGYTF
cdr3_nt: TGTGCCAGCAGCCAAGGTCAGGCCTATGGCTACACCTTC
clone_size: .
j_call: TRBJ1-2
v_call: TRBV3-1/TRBV3-2
d_call: .

cdr3_aa: CASTTLAGQGIYEQYF
cdr3_nt: TGTGCCAGCACCACCCTGGCAGGACAGGGTATTTACGAGCAGTACTTC
clone_size: .
j_call: TRBJ2-7
v_call: TRBV28
d_call: TRBD1

cdr3_aa: CASSLGWNNEQFF
cdr3_nt: TGCGCCAGCAGCCTCGGGTGGAACAATGAGCAGTTCTTC
clone_size: .
j_call: TRBJ2-1
v_call: TRBV5-1
d_call: .

cdr3_aa: CASSSPGAGITNYGYTF
cdr3_nt: TGTGCCAGTAGTTCCCCTGGGGCAGGAATAACTAACTATGGCTACACCTTC
clone_size: .
j_call: TRBJ1-2
v_call: TRBV19
d_call: .

cdr3_aa: CASGLSSSGEAFF
cdr3_nt: TGTGCTAGTGGTTTGTCCTCTAGTGGGGAAGCTTTCTTT
clone_size: .
j_call: TRBJ1-1
v_call: TRBV12-5
d_call: .

cdr3_aa: CASSDASSYEQYF
cdr3_nt: TGTGCCAGCAGTGACGCTAGCTCCTACGAGCAGTACTTC
clone_size: .
j_call: TRBJ2-7
v_call: TRBV6-1
d_call: .

cdr3_aa: CASSARTTHEQYF
cdr3_nt: TGTGCCAGCAGCGCTAGGACAACCCACGAGCAGTACTTC
clone_size: .
j_call: TRBJ2-7
v_call: TRBV11-2
d_call: .

cdr3_aa: CASSQDLGWRQGYEGYTF
cdr3_nt: TGCGCCAGCAGCCAAGATCTAGGATGGAGGCAGGGGTATGAGGGCTACACCTTC
clone_size: .
j_call: TRBJ1-2
v_call: TRBV4-1
d_call: .